These 25 T cell receptor beta chains were sequenced from one sample in a study of blood T cell repertoires in COVID-19. TCRdb's table, derived via immunoSEQ multiplex PCR, lists solely in-frame clones and lacks some. The repertoire holds some 50,000 clones, with roughly 82% as singletons. Specimen: peripheral blood. All receptors derive from a woman aged 55-75 years with acute or convalescent COVID-19.

This clone was seen once. The chain links TRBV27 to TRBJ2-7, with 15 bases matching TRBD2. V shed 4 bases and J 0 bases; nucleotides not matched to a gene: 7. The CDR3 has 18 residues. The V gene's germline CDR1 is MNHEY and CDR2 SMNVEV (reference sequence). CDR3 in amino acids: CASSWAGLAGGTSYEQYF. Written as DNA, the CDR3 is TGTGCCAGCAGTTGGGCGGGACTAGCGGGAGGAACCTCCTACGAGCAGTACTTC.

The J gene is TRBJ2-3, the V gene TRBV7-3; D possibly corresponds to TRBD2 (6 bases). There are 16 residues in the CDR3. Trimming took 5 bases from V and 0 from J, leaving 15 bases between them. Germline-derived CDR1 and CDR2 are SGHTA and FQGTGA. The CDR3 region is CASSPKRAPSTDTQYF. In nucleotides, the CDR3 is TGTGCCAGCAGCCCGAAGCGGGCTCCAAGCACAGATACGCAGTATTTT.

The rearrangement uses TRBV7-8 and TRBJ1-1, with 7 bases lining up with TRBD1. This CDR3 has 21 amino acids. The V segment lost 2 bases and the J segment 3 bases; nucleotides outside the gene matches: 24. Germline V gives CDR1 SGHVS, CDR2 FQNEAQ. As DNA, the CDR3 is TGTGCCAGCAGCTTATTATTAGCCACAGGGGTTACTGTTTCGCCGGACACTGAAGCTTTCTTT. Amino acids: CASSLLLATGVTVSPDTEAFF.

The chain joins TRBV24-1 to TRBJ2-1, with D possibly being TRBD2 (5 bases). The V gene lost 12 bases and the J gene lost 3 bases, with 11 bases spanning the gap. There are 12 residues in the CDR3. Per germline, CDR1 KGHDR and CDR2 SFDVKD. CDR3 in amino acids: CASGNFYNEQFF. As DNA, the CDR3 is TGTGCCTCCGGGAACTTCTACAATGAGCAGTTCTTC.

This clone was counted only a few times. The genes are TRBV5-6 and TRBJ2-7; 7 nucleotides match TRBD1. Trimming cost V 0 bases and J 4 bases; bases outside gene matches: 4. Germline V gene lookup returns CDR1 SGHDT and CDR2 YYEEEE. This CDR3 region has 14 residues. The CDR3 DNA sequence: TGTGCCAGCAGCTTGGGCATACAGGGGTACGAGCAGTACTTC. Amino acid sequence: CASSLGIQGYEQYF.

The gene calls are TRBV7-8 and TRBJ1-3; D possibly corresponds to TRBD1 (5 bases). Germline CDR1 is SGHVS and CDR2 is FQNEAQ. The V end lost 4 bases, the J end lost 0 bases, and 7 bases lay between the germline ends. The CDR3 runs to 14 residues. CDR3 nucleotides: TGTGCCAGCAGCTGGAGGGGCTCTGGAAACACCATATATTTT. This translates into CASSWRGSGNTIYF.

The rearrangement links TRBV5-1 to TRBJ2-2; 9 bases map to TRBD1. The CDR3 has 15 residues. Losses at the gene ends were 5 bases for V and 6 bases for J; bases not matched to a gene: 8. CDR1 and CDR2 from the germline V gene are SGHRS and YFSETQ. The CDR3 is CASSHRGLSPGELFF. CDR3 coding DNA: TGCGCCAGCAGTCACAGGGGGCTCTCTCCCGGGGAGCTGTTTTTT. Supplemented by reference TRBV5-1 and TRBJ2-2, the full variable domain reads KAGVTQTPRYLIKTRGQQVTLSCSPISGHRSVSWYQQTPGQGLQFLFEYFSETQRNKGNFPGRFSGRQFSNSRSEMNVSTLELGDSALYLCASSHRGLSPGELFFGEGSRLTVL.

The chain employs TRBV27 and TRBJ2-1, with D possibly matching TRBD2 (6 bases). The CDR3 extends over 17 amino acids. CDR1 is MNHEY, CDR2 SMNVEV, per germline (reference sequence). Trimming shortened V by 1 base and J by 6 bases, and 19 bases separated the two germline ends. The CDR3 is CASSLFGGVGVGNEQFF. DNA of the CDR3: TGTGCCAGCAGTTTATTTGGCGGGGTAGGAGTGGGCAATGAGCAGTTCTTC.

The count of this clone is one. V gene TRBV30 combines with J gene TRBJ1-5; a possible D gene is TRBD1 (6 bases). Germline V gives CDR1 GTSNPN, CDR2 SVGIG (reference sequence). CDR3 length: 13 amino acids. The V and J ends lost 2 bases and 6 bases respectively, with 11 bases between them. CDR3 amino acids: CAWSTGYGQPQHF. CDR3 in DNA: TGTGCCTGGAGTACAGGGTACGGTCAGCCCCAGCATTTT.

This clone was detected once. The chain joins TRBV27 to TRBJ1-6; the match to TRBD1 covers 8 bases. CDR3 length: 17 residues. V shed 2 bases, J shed 9 bases, and the junction held 12 bases outside the gene matches. Germline values: CDR1 MNHEY, CDR2 SMNVEV (reference sequence). The CDR3 loop is CASSLGYAGGGGSPLHF. Here the CDR3 DNA reads TGTGCCAGCAGTTTAGGGTACGCAGGGGGCGGCGGTTCACCCCTCCACTTT.

The V call is TRBV7-3, the J call TRBJ2-5; 11 nucleotides line up with TRBD2. The junction had 10 bases not matched to a gene; V was cut back by 0 bases and J by 1 base. The CDR3 contains 19 residues. The V gene's germline CDR1 is SGHTA and CDR2 FQGTGA. The CDR3 here is CASSLTFVTSGGPQETQYF. CDR3 DNA sequence: TGTGCCAGCAGCTTAACCTTCGTAACTAGCGGGGGTCCCCAAGAGACCCAGTACTTC.

The J gene is TRBJ1-5, the V gene TRBV19; D unresolved. Germline V lookup: CDR1 LNHDA, CDR2 SQIVND (reference sequence). The V gene lost 3 bases and the J gene lost 4 bases, with 13 bases spanning the gap. This CDR3 is 15 amino acids long. As DNA, the CDR3 is TGTGCCAGTAGTATCAGTAGCCAGTCAAATCAGCCCCAGCATTTT. Translating it yields CASSISSQSNQPQHF.

Only one count was recorded for this clone. This chain uses TRBV2 with TRBJ1-5; D is undetermined. This CDR3 is 16 amino acids long. Looked up from germline, CDR1 is SNHLY and CDR2 is FYNNEI. Trimming shortened V by 8 bases and J by 1 base, and 18 bases separated the two germline ends. In nucleotides, the CDR3 is TGTGCCAGCGGTCGGGGAGAACTTAACAGCAATCAGCCCCAGCATTTT. Its translation is CASGRGELNSNQPQHF.

This chain links TRBV7-9 with TRBJ2-3, with a tentative D call TRBD1 (6 bases). V was trimmed by 2 bases and J by 2 bases, leaving 8 bases between them. The germline V gene encodes CDR1 SEHNR and CDR2 FQNEAQ (reference sequence). CDR3 length: 14 residues. This chain's CDR3 is CASSLTGFTDTQYF. The CDR3 DNA sequence: TGTGCCAGCAGCTTAACAGGGTTCACAGATACGCAGTATTTT.

V and J are TRBV21-1 and TRBJ2-1; TRBD2, as called in the table, went unchecked against the DNA. TRBV21-1 is given as a pseudogene. This CDR3 has 13 residues. CDR3 nucleotide sequence: TGTGCCAGCAGCAAGTACTACCACAATGAGCAGTTCTTC. Encoded protein: CASSKYYHNEQFF.

DNA of the CDR3: TGTGCCAGCGGCCGGACAGGCAGTGCGGACTATGGCTACACCTTC. This encodes CASGRTGSADYGYTF. The chain combines TRBV5-6 with TRBJ1-2; 7 nucleotides line up with TRBD1. The trim removed 7 bases at V and 3 bases at J, leaving 12 bases unmatched. Germline assignment: CDR1 SGHDT and CDR2 YYEEEE. CDR3 length: 15 residues.

The gene calls are TRBV24-1 and TRBJ1-2; D unresolved. Germline CDR1 is KGHDR and CDR2 is SFDVKD. This CDR3 has 13 amino acids. The V gene lost 6 bases and the J gene lost 5 bases, with 12 bases spanning the gap. As DNA, the CDR3 is TGTGCCACCAGTCGCGGGGAGTCGTATGGCTACACCTTC. It translates to CATSRGESYGYTF.

The rearrangement uses TRBV10-3 and TRBJ1-2; D gene uncertain. Trimming pared 7 bases from V and 2 bases from J, leaving 11 bases between. CDR1 and CDR2 from the germline V gene are ENHRY and SYGVKD. This CDR3 is 13 amino acids long. CDR3 nucleotide sequence: TGTGCCATCACTGGAGGCGCAAACTATGGCTACACCTTC. As protein: CAITGGANYGYTF.

The chain is built from TRBV11-2 and TRBJ1-2, with D perhaps TRBD1 (6 bases). CDR3 length: 13 residues. V was clipped by 0 bases and J by 9 bases, with 11 bases between them. Germline V CDR1 and CDR2: SGHAT, FQNNGV. CDR3 amino acids: CASSLEPQGRYTF. CDR3 coding DNA: TGTGCCAGCAGCTTAGAGCCACAGGGTCGCTACACCTTC.

This clone was detected once. The chain is built from TRBV11-2 and TRBJ1-2; possibly TRBD1 for D (6 bases). Germline values: CDR1 SGHAT, CDR2 FQNNGV. Trimming left V 5 bases short and J 7 bases short, with 17 bases between. The length of the CDR3 is 14 residues. CDR3 residues: CASSPGWTVAGYTF. DNA of the CDR3: TGTGCCAGCAGCCCCGGTTGGACAGTAGCTGGCTACACCTTC.

About this clone: The junction shows a germline mismatch at one end, possibly a read error. This sequence joins TRBV7-2 and TRBJ2-7, with 9 nucleotides matching TRBD1. The CDR3 is 15 residues long. CDR1 and CDR2 from the germline V gene are SGHTA and FQGNSA. For the CDR3, the DNA is TGTGCCAGCAGCCATACACCGGGACAGGGCTACGAGCGGTACTTC. It specifies CASSHTPGQGYERYF.

The V call is TRBV30, the J call TRBJ1-1; D is uncertain. CDR1 GTSNPN and CDR2 SVGIG come from the germline V gene (reference sequence). CDR3 length: 12 amino acids. V dropped 0 bases and J dropped 9 bases, with 11 bases sitting between them. As DNA, the CDR3 is TGTGCCTGGAGTGTTGGTGCCTCTAAAGCTTTCTTT. Protein sequence: CAWSVGASKAFF.

The chain couples TRBV5-4 to TRBJ1-2, with TRBD1 matching 7 bases. The CDR3 covers 13 residues. The junction had 2 bases not matched to a gene; V was cut back by 4 bases and J by 2 bases. Germline CDR1 is SGHNT and CDR2 is YYREEE (reference sequence). CDR3 DNA: TGTGCCAGCAGCCCGGACAGGAACTATGGCTACACCTTC. Translating it yields CASSPDRNYGYTF. Filled out from reference TRBV5-4 and TRBJ1-2, the complete variable domain reads ETGVTQSPTHLIKTRGQQVTLRCSSQSGHNTVSWYQQALGQGPQFIFQYYREEENGRGNFPPRFSGLQFPNYSSELNVNALELDDSALYLCASSPDRNYGYTFGSGTRLTVV.

The chain has TRBV6-6 and TRBJ1-2; D possibly corresponds to TRBD1 (5 bases). The germline V gene has CDR1 MNHNY and CDR2 SVGAGI (reference sequence). Trimming cost V 7 bases and J 7 bases, with 10 bases left between them. CDR3 length: 11 residues. CDR3 loop: CASTDSGGYTF. CDR3 sequence (DNA): TGTGCCAGCACAGACAGTGGTGGCTACACCTTC.

The chain uses TRBV2 and TRBJ2-3; D unresolved. The CDR3 length is 16 residues. The germline V and J ends were trimmed by 2 bases and 3 bases, with 15 bases remaining between them. The germline V gene encodes CDR1 SNHLY and CDR2 FYNNEI. CDR3 in DNA: TGTGCCAGCAGTGAAATCCAACAAAGTTTGACAGATACGCAGTATTTT. Translating gives CASSEIQQSLTDTQYF.